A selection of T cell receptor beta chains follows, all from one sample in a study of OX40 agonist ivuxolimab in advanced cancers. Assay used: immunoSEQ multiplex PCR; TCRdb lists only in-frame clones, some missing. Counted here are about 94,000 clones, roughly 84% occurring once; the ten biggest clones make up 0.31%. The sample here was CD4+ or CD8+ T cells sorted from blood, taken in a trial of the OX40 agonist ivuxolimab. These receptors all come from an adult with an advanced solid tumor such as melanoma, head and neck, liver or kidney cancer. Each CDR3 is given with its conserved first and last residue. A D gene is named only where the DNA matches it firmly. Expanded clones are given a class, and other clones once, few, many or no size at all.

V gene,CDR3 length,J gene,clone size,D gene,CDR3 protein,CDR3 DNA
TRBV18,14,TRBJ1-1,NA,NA,CASSPQKGDTEAFF,TGTGCCAGCTCACCGCAGAAAGGGGACACTGAAGCTTTCTTT
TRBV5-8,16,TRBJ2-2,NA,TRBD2,CASSLYSGGVAGELFF,TGTGCCAGCAGCTTGTACAGCGGGGGTGTCGCCGGGGAGCTGTTTTTT
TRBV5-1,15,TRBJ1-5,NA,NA,CASSPFDSSNQPQHF,TGCGCCAGCAGCCCTTTTGACAGTAGCAATCAGCCCCAGCATTTT
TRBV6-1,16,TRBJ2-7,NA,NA,CASSEAWGTFSYEQYF,TGTGCCAGCAGTGAAGCTTGGGGGACATTCTCCTACGAGCAGTACTTC
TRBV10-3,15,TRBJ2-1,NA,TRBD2,CAISDMRGVTDEQFF,TGTGCCATCAGTGACATGCGGGGGGTAACGGATGAGCAGTTCTTC
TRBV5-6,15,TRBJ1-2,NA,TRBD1,CASSLLGQMNYGYTF,TGTGCCAGCAGCTTGTTGGGACAGATGAACTATGGCTACACCTTC
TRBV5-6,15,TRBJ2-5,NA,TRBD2,CASSLVASGGSTQYF,TGTGCCAGCAGCTTGGTCGCTAGCGGGGGGTCGACCCAGTACTTC
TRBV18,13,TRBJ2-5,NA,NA,CASSPSSRETQYF,TGTGCCAGCTCACCATCTTCGAGGGAGACCCAGTACTTC
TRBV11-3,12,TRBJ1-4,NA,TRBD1,CASSLEGTGCDF,TGTGCCAGCAGCTTAGAGGGGACAGGGTGCGATTTT
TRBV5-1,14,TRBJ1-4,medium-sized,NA,CASSLVGSNEKLFF,TGCGCCAGCAGCTTGGTGGGATCTAATGAAAAACTGTTTTTT